The entry below gives a single T cell receptor beta chain sequence along with its context. Antigen unknown. Although they were nominally healthy when sampled, donors likely had unrecorded immune exposures. The entry originates in a study of cytomegalovirus exposure and HLA in healthy donors. The PCR made use of 60 Vbeta and 13 Jbeta primers. Repertoires were generated with immunoSEQ multiplex PCR, while TCRdb's copy carries only in-frame clones and drops some. The repertoire has fewer than 85,000 clones, more than 65% of them found once; the top ten carry about 12%. Study-wide findings and caveats: A link between a missense DCLRE1C variant and TCR beta V- and J-gene trimming emerged from a later analysis. Available immune exposure information was restricted to CMV serostatus only. Follow-up analysis found HLA locus-dependent TCR association rates, highest for DRB1 and lowest for HLA-C.

The sample consisted of PBMCs. This receptor was obtained from a male donor in good health and CMV-seropositive.

The CDR3 DNA sequence: TGTGCCTGGAGTGTACAAGGAGGTAGGACTGAAGCTTTCTTT. It specifies CAWSVQGGRTEAFF. V gene TRBV30 combines with J gene TRBJ1-1; no reliable D call. Between the trimmed V and J ends, which lost 0 bases and 5 bases, there was a span of 13 bases. Germline-derived CDR1 and CDR2 are GTSNPN and SVGIG (reference sequence). CDR3 length: 14 amino acids.